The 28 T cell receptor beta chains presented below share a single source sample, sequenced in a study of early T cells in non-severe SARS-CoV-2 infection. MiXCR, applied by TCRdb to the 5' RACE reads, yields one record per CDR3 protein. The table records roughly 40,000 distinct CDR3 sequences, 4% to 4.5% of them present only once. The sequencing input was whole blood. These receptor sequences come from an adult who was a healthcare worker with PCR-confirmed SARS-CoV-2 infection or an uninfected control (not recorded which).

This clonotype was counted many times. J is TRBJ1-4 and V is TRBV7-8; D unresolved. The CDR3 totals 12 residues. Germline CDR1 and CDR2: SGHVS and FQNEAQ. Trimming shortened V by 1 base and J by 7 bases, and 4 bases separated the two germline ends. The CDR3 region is CASSLEGEKLFF. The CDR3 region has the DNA TGTGCCAGCAGCTTAGAAGGTGAAAAACTGTTTTTT.

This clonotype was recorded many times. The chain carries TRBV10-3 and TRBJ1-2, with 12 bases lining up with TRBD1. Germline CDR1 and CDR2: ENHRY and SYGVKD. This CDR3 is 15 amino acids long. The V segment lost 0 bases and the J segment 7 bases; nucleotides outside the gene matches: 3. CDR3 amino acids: CAISESGTGGVGYTF. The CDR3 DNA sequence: TGTGCCATCAGTGAGTCCGGGACAGGGGGCGTTGGCTACACCTTC.

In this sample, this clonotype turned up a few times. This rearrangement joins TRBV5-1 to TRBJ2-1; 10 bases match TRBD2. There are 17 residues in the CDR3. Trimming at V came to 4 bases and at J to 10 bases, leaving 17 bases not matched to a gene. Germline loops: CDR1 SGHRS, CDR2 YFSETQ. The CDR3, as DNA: TGCGCCAGCAGCCACACCCCCATAGCGGGGGGCCAGGGAGAGCAGTTCTTC. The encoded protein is CASSHTPIAGGQGEQFF.

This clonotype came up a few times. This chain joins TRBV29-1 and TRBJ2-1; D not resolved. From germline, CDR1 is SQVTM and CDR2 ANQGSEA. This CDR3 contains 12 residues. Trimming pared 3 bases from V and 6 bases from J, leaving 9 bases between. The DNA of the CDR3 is TGCAGCGTTGAGGGAAACTTCAATGAGCAGTTCTTC. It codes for CSVEGNFNEQFF.

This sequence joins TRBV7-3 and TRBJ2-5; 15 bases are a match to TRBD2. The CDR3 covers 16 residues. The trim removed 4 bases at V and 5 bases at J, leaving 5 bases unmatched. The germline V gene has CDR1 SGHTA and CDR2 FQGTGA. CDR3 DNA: TGTGCCAGCAGCTCGGGACTAGCGGGAGGTGGGGAGACCCAGTACTTC. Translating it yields CASSSGLAGGGETQYF.

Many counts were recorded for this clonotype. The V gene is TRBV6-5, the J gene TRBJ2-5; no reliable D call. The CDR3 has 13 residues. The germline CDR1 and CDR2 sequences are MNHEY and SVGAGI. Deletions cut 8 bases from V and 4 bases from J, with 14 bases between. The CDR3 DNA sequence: TGTGCCAGCGGGTACAAGCCCCCAGAGACCCAGTACTTC. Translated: CASGYKPPETQYF.

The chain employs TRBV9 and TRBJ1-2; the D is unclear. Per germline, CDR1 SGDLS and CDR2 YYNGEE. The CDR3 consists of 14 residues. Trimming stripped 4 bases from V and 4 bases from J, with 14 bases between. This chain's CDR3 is CASSRDRTRYGYTF. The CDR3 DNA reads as TGTGCCAGCAGCCGGGATAGGACCCGCTATGGCTACACCTTC. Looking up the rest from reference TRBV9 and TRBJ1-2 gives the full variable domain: DSGVTQTPKHLITATGQRVTLRCSPRSGDLSVYWYQQSLDQGLQFLIQYYNGEERAKGNILERFSAQQFPDLHSELNLSSLELGDSALYFCASSRDRTRYGYTFGSGTRLTVV.

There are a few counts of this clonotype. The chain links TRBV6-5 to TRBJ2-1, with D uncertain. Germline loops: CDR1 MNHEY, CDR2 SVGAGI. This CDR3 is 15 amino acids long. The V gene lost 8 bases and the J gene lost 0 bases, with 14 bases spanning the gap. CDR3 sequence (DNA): TGTGCCAGCGAACGGCGCGCCAGCTCCTACAATGAGCAGTTCTTC. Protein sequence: CASERRASSYNEQFF.

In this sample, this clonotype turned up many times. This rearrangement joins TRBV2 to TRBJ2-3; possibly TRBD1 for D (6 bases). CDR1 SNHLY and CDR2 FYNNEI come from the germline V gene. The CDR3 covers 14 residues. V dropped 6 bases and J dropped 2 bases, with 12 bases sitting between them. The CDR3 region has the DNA TGTGCCAGCAGCGGCCGACAGGTCACAGATACGCAGTATTTT. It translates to CASSGRQVTDTQYF.

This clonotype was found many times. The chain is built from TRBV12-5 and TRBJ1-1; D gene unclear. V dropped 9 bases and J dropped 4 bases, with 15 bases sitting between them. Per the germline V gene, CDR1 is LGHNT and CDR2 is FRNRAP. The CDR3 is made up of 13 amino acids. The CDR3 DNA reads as TGTGCTAGCCGCCGGATGATGGCCACTGAAGCTTTCTTT. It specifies CASRRMMATEAFF.

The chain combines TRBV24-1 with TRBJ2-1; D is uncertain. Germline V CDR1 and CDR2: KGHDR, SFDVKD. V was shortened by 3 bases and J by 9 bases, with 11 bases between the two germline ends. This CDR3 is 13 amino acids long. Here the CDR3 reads CATSDRVAGEQFF. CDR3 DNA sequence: TGTGCCACCAGTGATCGGGTAGCCGGTGAGCAGTTCTTC.

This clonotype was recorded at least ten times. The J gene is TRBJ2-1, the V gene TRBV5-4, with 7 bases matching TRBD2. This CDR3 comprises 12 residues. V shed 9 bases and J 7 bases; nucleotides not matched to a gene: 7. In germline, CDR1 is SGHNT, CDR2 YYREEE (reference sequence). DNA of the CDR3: TGTGCCACCCCGGGGGGTAGGAATGAGCAGTTCTTC. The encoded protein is CATPGGRNEQFF.

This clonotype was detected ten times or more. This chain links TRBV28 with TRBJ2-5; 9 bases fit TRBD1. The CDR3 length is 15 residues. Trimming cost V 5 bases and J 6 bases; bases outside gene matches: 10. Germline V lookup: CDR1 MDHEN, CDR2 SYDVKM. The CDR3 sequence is CASSPGGQGRKTQYF. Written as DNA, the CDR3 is TGTGCCAGCAGTCCCGGGGGACAGGGTAGGAAGACCCAGTACTTC.

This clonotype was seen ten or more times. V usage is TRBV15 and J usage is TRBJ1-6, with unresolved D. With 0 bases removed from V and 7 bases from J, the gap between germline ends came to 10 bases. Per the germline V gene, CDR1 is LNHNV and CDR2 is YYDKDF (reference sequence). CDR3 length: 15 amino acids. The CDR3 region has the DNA TGTGCCACCAGCAGAGATATGGGGAGCAATTCACCCCTCCACTTT. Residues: CATSRDMGSNSPLHF.

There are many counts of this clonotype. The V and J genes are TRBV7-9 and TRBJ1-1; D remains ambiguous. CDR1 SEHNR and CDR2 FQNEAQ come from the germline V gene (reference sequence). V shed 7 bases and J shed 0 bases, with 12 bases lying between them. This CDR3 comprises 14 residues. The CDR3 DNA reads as TGTGCCAGCACTGATTCTCATATGAACACTGAAGCTTTCTTT. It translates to CASTDSHMNTEAFF.

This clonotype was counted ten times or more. CDR3 loop: CASSFQAGGEQYF. The CDR3 DNA reads TGTGCCAGCAGTTTTCAGGCAGGAGGCGAGCAGTACTTC. J is TRBJ2-7 and V is TRBV12-3 or TRBV12-4; D is possibly TRBD2 (5 bases). This CDR3 comprises 13 residues. V lost 3 bases, J lost 6 bases, and 12 bases lay in between.

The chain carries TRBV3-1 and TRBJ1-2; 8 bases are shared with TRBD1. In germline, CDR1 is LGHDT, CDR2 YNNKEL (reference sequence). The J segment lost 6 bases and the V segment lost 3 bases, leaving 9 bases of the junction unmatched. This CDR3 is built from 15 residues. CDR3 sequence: CASSQLSGTGDGYTF. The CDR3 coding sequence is TGTGCCAGCAGCCAGCTCTCAGGGACAGGAGATGGCTACACCTTC.

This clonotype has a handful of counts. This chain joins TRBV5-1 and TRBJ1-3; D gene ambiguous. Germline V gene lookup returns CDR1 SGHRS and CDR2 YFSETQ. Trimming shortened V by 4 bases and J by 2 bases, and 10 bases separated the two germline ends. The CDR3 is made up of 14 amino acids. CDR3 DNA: TGCGCCAGCAGCCCGGGTATGGCTGGAAACACCATATATTTT. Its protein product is CASSPGMAGNTIYF.

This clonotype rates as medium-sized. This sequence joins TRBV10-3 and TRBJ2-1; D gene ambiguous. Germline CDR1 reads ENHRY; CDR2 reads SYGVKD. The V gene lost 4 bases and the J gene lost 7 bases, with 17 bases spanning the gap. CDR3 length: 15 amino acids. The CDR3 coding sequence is TGTGCCATCAGTGGCCTTAGTGGCTTGGGGAATGAGCAGTTCTTC. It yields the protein CAISGLSGLGNEQFF.

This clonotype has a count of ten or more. CDR3 sequence reads: CASSVGGSLNNEQFF. In DNA form, the CDR3 reads TGTGCCAGCAGCGTAGGCGGGAGCCTCAACAATGAGCAGTTCTTC. The chain is built from TRBV9 and TRBJ2-1; 7 bases align to TRBD2. CDR3 size: 15 residues. Germline CDR1 reads SGDLS; CDR2 reads YYNGEE. V was pared by 0 bases and J by 5 bases, with 5 bases of the junction left unmatched.

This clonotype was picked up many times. The CDR3 here is CSAREDVTPEYF. The CDR3 nucleotides read TGCAGTGCTAGAGAGGACGTGACCCCGGAGTATTTT. The gene calls are TRBV20-1 and TRBJ2-3; D not resolved. This CDR3 spans 12 amino acids. The germline V gene encodes CDR1 DFQATT and CDR2 SNEGSKA (reference sequence). With 0 bases removed from V and 13 bases from J, the gap between germline ends came to 14 bases.

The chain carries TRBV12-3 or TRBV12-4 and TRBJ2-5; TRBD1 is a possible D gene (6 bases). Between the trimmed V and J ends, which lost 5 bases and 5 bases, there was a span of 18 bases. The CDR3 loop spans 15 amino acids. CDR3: CASSTGAGVKETQYF. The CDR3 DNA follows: TGTGCCAGCAGTACTGGAGCAGGGGTAAAGGAGACCCAGTACTTC.

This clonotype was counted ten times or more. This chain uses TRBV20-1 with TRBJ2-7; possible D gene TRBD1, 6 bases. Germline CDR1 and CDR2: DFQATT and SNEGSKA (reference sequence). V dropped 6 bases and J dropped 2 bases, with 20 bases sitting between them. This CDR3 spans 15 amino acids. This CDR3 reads CSALWGPGPTYEQYF. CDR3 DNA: TGCAGTGCCCTCTGGGGGCCGGGACCAACCTACGAGCAGTACTTC.

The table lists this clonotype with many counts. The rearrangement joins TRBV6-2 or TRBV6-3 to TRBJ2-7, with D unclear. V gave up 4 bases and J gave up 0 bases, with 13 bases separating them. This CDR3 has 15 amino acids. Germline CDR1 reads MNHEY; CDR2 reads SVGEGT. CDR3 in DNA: TGTGCCAGCAGTTTGATTAGGGCGATCTCCTACGAGCAGTACTTC. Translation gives CASSLIRAISYEQYF.

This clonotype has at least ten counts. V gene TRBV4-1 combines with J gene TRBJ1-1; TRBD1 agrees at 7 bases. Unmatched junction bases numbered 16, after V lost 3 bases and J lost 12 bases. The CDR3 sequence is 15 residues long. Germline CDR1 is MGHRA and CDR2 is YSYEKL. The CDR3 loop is CASSQGQGQLPETFF. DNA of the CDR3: TGCGCCAGCAGCCAGGGCCAGGGACAGTTACCAGAGACTTTCTTT.

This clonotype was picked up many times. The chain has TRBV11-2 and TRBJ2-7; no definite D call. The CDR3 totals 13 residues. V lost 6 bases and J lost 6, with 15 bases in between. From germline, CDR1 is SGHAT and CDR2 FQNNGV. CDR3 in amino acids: CASRHIRSIEQYF. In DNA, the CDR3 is TGTGCCAGCAGGCATATTCGATCCATCGAGCAGTACTTC.

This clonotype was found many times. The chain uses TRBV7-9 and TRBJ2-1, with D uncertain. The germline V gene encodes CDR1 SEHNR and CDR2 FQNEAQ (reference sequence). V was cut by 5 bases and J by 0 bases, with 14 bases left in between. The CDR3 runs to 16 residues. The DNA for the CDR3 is TGTGCCAGCAGCCCCTCCCAGGTTAGCTCCTACAATGAGCAGTTCTTC. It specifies CASSPSQVSSYNEQFF.

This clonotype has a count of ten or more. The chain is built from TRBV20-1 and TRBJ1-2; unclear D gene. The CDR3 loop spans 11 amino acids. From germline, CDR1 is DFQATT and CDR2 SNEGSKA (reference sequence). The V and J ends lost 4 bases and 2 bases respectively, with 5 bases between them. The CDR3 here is CSAIQNYGYTF. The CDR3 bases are TGCAGTGCTATCCAAAACTATGGCTACACCTTC.